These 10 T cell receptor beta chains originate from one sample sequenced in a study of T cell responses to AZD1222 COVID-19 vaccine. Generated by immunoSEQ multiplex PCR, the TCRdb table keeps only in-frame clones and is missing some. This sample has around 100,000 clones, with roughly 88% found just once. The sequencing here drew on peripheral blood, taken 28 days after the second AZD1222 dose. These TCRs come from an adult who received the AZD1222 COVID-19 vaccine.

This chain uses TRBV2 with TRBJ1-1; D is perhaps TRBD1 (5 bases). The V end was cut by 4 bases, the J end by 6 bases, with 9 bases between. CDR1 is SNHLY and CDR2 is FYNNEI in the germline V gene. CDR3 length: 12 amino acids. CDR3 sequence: CASSGEGAEAFF. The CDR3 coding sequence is TGTGCCAGCAGTGGAGAAGGGGCTGAAGCTTTCTTT.

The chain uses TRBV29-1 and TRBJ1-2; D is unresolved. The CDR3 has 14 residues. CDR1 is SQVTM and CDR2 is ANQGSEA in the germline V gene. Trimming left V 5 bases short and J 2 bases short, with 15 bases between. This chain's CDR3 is CSVRHLQENYGYTF. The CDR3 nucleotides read TGCAGCGTTCGCCATCTCCAGGAGAACTATGGCTACACCTTC. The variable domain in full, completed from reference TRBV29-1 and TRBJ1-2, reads SAVISQKPSRDICQRGTSLTIQCQVDSQVTMMFWYRQQPGQSLTLIATANQGSEATYESGFVIDKFPISRPNLTFSTLTVSNMSPEDSSIYLCSVRHLQENYGYTFGSGTRLTVV.

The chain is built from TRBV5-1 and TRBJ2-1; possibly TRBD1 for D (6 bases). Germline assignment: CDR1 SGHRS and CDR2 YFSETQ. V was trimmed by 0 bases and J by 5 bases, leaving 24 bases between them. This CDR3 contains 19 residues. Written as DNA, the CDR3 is TGCGCCAGCAGCTTGGAACCGACATCCCGGGACACCTTTAACAATGAGCAGTTCTTC. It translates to CASSLEPTSRDTFNNEQFF.

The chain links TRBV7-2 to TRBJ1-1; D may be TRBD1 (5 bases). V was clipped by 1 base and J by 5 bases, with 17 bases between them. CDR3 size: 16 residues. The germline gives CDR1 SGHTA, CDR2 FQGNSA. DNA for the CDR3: TGTGCCAGCAGCTTAGATCCGGGGGTTACTAGTACTGAAGCTTTCTTT. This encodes CASSLDPGVTSTEAFF.

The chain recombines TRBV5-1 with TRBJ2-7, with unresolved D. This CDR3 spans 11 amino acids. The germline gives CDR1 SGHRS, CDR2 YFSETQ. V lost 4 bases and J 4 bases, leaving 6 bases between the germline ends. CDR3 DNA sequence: TGCGCCAGCAGCGGACCTTACGAGCAGTACTTC. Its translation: CASSGPYEQYF. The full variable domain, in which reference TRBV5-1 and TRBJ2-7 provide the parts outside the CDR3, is KAGVTQTPRYLIKTRGQQVTLSCSPISGHRSVSWYQQTPGQGLQFLFEYFSETQRNKGNFPGRFSGRQFSNSRSEMNVSTLELGDSALYLCASSGPYEQYFGPGTRLTVT.

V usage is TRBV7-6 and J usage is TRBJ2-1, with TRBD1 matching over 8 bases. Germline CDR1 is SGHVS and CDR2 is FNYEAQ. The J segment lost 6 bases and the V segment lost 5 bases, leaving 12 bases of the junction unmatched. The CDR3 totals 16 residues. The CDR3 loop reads CASSPQGQAIINEQFF. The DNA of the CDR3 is TGTGCCAGCAGCCCTCAGGGACAGGCAATAATCAATGAGCAGTTCTTC.

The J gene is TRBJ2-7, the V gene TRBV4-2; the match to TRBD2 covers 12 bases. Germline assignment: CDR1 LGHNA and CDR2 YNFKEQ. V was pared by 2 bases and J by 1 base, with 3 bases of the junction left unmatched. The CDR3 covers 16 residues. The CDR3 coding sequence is TGTGCCAGCAGCCAACCTAGCGGGGGGGATTCCTACGAGCAGTACTTC. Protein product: CASSQPSGGDSYEQYF.

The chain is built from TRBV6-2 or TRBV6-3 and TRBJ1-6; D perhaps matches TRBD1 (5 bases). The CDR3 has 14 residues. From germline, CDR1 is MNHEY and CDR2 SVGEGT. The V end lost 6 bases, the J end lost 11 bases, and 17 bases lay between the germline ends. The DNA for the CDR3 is TGTGCCAGCAGCGCTGGGACGGAAAACGCACCCCTCCACTTT. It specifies CASSAGTENAPLHF.

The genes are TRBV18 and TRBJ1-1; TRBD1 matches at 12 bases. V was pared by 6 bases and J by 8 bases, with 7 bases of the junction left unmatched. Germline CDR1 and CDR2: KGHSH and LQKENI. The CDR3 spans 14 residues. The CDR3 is CASSGQGAVAEAFF. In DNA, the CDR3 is TGTGCCAGCTCGGGACAGGGGGCGGTTGCGGAAGCTTTCTTT. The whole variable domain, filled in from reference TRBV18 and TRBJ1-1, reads NAGVMQNPRHLVRRRGQEARLRCSPMKGHSHVYWYRQLPEEGLKFMVYLQKENIIDESGMPKERFSAEFPKEGPSILRIQQVVRGDSAAYFCASSGQGAVAEAFFGQGTRLTVV.

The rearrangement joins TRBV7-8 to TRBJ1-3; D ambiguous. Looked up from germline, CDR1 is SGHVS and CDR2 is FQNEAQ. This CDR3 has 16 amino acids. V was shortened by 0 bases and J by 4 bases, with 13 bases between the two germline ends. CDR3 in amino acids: CASSLADAVAGNTIYF. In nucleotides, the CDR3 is TGTGCCAGCAGCTTAGCAGACGCGGTAGCAGGAAACACCATATATTTT.